This record covers a single TCR beta chain. Its antigen remains unidentified. Repertoires were sampled repeatedly during chemoradiotherapy. This specimen belongs to a study of chemoradiotherapy in HPV16-positive cancers. Looking at the study overall: Candidate HPV-specific T-cell clones and common TCR motifs came from functional assays in a couple of HPV16-positive patients.

CDR3 size: 12 residues. Germline V gene sequence: CDR1 SGDLS, CDR2 YYNGEE. Trimming at V came to 3 bases and at J to 8 bases, leaving 4 bases not matched to a gene. Whole-study results and caveats: HPV-specific T cells were functionally defined from only a couple of HPV16-positive patients. During treatment, candidate HPV-specific clones and E7-related motifs expanded in tumor.

Assay: immunoSEQ multiplex PCR; the TCRdb copy retains only in-frame clones and omits some. The table shows roughly 15,000 clones, with about 92% occurring only once. The rearrangement links TRBV9 to TRBJ2-5; 7 bases match TRBD2. This clonotype originated in a human donor with HPV-associated anogenital cancer. The sample here was tumor tissue, taken from a patient who underwent chemoradiotherapy. The CDR3 DNA follows: TGTGCCAGCAGCGCGAGGGAGGGCACCCAGTACTTC. It encodes CASSAREGTQYF.